The present TCR beta chain was sequenced within a study of T cells in Graves' hyperthyroidism and ophthalmopathy. V lost 5 bases to trimming and J lost 7 bases, with 14 bases between them. Germline V CDR1 and CDR2: SGHTA, FQGNSA. The CDR3 is 14 amino acids. This clonotype was counted a single time. Its antigen remains unidentified. Broader study findings: Median prediction lead before ophthalmopathy onset was 6.5 months with the model. Researchers report that a 13 V-J model separated ophthalmopathy from stable hyperthyroidism.

Using RNA transcripts as the source, TCR beta CDR3 regions were amplified. The TCR CDR3 was amplified in a first-round RT-PCR using the HTBI primer set. TCRdb re-analysed the multiplex PCR reads in MiXCR, keeping a single row per CDR3 protein. The top ten hold roughly 40% of the sample, which has fewer than 350,000 distinct CDR3 sequences, roughly 19% seen once. The chain links TRBV7-2 to TRBJ2-2; tentatively, D is TRBD1 (6 bases). Sequenced material: blood. The clonotype was recovered from a man between 45 and 60 years old with Graves' ophthalmopathy. This chain's CDR3 is CASSSYRAGGELFF. CDR3 bases: TGTGCCAGCAGCAGTTACAGGGCCGGCGGGGAGCTGTTTTTT.